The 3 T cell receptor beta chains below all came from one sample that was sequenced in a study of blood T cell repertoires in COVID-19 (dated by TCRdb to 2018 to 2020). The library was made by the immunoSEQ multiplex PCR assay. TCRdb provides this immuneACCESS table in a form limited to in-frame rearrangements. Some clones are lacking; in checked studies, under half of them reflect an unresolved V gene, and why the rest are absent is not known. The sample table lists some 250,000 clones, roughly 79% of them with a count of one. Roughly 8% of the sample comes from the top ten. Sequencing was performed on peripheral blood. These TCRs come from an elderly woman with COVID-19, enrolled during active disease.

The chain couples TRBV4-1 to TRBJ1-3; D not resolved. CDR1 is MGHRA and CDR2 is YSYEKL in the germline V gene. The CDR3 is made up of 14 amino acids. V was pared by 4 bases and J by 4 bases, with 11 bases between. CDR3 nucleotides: TGCGCCAGCAGCCCGTCAGGAGGAGGAAACACCATATATTTT. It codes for CASSPSGGGNTIYF.

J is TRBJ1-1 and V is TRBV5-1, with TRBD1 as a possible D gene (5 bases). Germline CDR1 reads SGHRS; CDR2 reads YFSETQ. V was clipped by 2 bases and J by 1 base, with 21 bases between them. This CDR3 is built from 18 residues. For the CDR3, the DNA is TGCGCCAGCAGCTTTGGTCAGGGTTTCGTCTCCCGGAACACTGAAGCTTTCTTT. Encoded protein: CASSFGQGFVSRNTEAFF.

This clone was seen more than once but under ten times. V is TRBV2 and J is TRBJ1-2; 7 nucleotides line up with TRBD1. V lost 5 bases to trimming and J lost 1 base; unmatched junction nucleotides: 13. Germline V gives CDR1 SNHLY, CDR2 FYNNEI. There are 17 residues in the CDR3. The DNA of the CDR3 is TGTGCCAGCAGTTCCAACTATCCAGGGGGTGGTAACTATGGCTACACCTTC. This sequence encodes CASSSNYPGGGNYGYTF. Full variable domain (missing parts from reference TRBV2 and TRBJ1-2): EPEVTQTPSHQVTQMGQEVILRCVPISNHLYFYWYRQILGQKVEFLVSFYNNEISEKSEIFDDQFSVERPDGSNFTLKIRSTKLEDSAMYFCASSSNYPGGGNYGYTFGSGTRLTVV.